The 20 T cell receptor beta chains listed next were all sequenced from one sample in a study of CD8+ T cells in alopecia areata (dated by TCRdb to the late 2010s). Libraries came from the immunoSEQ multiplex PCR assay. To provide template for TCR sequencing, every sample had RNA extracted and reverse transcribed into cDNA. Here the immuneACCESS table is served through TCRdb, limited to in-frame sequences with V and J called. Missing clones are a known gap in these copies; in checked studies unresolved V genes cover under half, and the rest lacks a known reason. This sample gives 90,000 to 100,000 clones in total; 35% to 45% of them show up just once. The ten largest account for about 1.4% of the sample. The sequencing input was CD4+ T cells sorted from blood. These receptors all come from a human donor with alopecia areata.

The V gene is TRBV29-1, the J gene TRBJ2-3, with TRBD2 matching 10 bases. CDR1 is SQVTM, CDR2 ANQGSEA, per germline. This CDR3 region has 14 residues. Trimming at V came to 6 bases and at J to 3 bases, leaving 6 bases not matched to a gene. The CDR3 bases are TGCAGCGTGACGCCGGGACTAGCGACAGATACGCAGTATTTT. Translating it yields CSVTPGLATDTQYF.

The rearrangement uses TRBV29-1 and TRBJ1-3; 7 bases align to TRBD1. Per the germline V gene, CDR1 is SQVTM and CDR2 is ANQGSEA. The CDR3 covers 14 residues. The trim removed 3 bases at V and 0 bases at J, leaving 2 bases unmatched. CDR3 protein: CSVEDRNSGNTIYF. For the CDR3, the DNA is TGCAGCGTTGAGGACAGGAACTCTGGAAACACCATATATTTT.

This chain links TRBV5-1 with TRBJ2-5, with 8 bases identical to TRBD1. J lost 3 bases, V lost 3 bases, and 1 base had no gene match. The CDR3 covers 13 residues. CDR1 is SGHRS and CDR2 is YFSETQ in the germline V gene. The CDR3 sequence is CASSWGQEETQYF. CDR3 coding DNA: TGCGCCAGCAGCTGGGGACAGGAAGAGACCCAGTACTTC.

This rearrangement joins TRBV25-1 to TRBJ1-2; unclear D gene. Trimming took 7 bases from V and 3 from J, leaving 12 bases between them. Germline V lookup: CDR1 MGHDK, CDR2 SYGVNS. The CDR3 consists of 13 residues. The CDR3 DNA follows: TGTGCCAGCAAGAAAGACACAGACTATGGCTACACCTTC. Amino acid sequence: CASKKDTDYGYTF.

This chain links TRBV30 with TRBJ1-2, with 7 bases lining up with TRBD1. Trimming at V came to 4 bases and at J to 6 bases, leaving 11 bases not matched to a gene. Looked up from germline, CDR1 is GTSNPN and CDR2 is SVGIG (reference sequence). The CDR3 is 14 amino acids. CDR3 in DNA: TGTGCCTGGACGAGACAGGGTCGATTCAATGGCTACACCTTC. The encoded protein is CAWTRQGRFNGYTF.

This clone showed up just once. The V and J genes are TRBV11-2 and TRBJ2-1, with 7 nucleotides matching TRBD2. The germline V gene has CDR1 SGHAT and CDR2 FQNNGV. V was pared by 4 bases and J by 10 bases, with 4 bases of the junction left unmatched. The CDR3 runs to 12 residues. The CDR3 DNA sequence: TGTGCCAGCAGCTCCGGACTAGGGGAGCAGTTCTTC. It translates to CASSSGLGEQFF.

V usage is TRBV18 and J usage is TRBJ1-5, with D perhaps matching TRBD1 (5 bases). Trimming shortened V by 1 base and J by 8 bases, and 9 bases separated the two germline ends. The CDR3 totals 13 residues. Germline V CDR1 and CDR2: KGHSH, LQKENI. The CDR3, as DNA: TGTGCCAGCTCACCACGGCGAGGGGAGCCCCAGCATTTT. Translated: CASSPRRGEPQHF.

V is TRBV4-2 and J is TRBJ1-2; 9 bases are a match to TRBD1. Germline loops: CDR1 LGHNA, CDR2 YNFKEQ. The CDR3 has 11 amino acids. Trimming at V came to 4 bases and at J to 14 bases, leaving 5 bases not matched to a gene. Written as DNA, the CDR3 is TGTGCCAGCAGCCGCGGGACAGGGAGGACCTTC. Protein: CASSRGTGRTF.

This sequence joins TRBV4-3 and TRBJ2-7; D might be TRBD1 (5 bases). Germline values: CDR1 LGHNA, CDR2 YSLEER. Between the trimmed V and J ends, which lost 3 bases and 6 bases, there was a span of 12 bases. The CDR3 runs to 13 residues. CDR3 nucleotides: TGCGCCAGCAGCCAGGGTCAGGGAACCGAGCAGTACTTC. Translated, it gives CASSQGQGTEQYF.

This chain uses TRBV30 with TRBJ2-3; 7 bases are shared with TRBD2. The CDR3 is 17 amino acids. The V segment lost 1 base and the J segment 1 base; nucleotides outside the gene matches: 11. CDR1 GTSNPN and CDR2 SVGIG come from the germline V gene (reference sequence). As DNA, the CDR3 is TGTGCCTGGAGTGGCCACCGGACTAGACCAGGCACAGATACGCAGTATTTT. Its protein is CAWSGHRTRPGTDTQYF.

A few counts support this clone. The CDR3 DNA follows: TGCAGCGTTGAAGAGAGGCGGGAAAAACTGTTTTTT. Translated: CSVEERREKLFF. The chain employs TRBV29-1 and TRBJ1-4, with D unresolved. From germline, CDR1 is SQVTM and CDR2 ANQGSEA. Trimming took 0 bases from V and 8 from J, leaving 7 bases between them. This CDR3 spans 12 amino acids.

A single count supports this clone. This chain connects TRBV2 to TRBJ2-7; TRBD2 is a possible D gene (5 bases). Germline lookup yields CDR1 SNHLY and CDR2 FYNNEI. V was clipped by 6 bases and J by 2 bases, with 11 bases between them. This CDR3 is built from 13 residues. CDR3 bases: TGTGCCAGCAGCCAAGAGACTACCTACGAGCAGTACTTC. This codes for CASSQETTYEQYF. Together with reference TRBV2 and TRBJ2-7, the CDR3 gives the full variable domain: EPEVTQTPSHQVTQMGQEVILRCVPISNHLYFYWYRQILGQKVEFLVSFYNNEISEKSEIFDDQFSVERPDGSNFTLKIRSTKLEDSAMYFCASSQETTYEQYFGPGTRLTVT.

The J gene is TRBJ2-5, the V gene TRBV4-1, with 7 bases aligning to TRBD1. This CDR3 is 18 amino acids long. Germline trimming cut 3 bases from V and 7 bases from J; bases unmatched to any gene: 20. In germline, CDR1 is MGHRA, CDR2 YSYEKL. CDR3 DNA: TGCGCCAGCAGCCATCCATTACAGGGGCTCTACCCTAGAGCGACCCAGTACTTC. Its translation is CASSHPLQGLYPRATQYF.

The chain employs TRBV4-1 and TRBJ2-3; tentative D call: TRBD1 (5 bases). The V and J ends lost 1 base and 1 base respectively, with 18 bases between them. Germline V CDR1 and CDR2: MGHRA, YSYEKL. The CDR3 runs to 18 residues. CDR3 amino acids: CASSQVDMGLFRTDTQYF. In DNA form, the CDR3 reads TGCGCCAGCAGCCAAGTGGATATGGGGCTGTTCCGCACAGATACGCAGTATTTT.

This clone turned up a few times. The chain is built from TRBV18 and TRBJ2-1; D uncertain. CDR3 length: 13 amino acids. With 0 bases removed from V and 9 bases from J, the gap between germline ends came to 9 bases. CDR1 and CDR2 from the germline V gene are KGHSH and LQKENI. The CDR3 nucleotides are TGTGCCAGCTCACCACCGGTGGGAACTGAGCAGTTCTTC. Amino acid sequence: CASSPPVGTEQFF.

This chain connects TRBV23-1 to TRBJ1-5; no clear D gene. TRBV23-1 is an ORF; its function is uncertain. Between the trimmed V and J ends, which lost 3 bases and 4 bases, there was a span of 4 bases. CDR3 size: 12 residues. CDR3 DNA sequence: TGCGCCAGCAGTCATTCGAATCAGCCCCAGCATTTT. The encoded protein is CASSHSNQPQHF.

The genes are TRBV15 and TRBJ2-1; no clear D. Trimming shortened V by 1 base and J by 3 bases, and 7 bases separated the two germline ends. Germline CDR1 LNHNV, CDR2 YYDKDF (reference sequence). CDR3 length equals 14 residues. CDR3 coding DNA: TGTGCCACCAGCAGAGCTCGACTCTACAATGAGCAGTTCTTC. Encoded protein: CATSRARLYNEQFF.

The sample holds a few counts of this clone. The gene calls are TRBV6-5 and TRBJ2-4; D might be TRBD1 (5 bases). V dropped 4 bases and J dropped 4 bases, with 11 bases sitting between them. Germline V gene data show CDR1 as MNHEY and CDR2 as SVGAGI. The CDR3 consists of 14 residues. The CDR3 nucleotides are TGTGCCAGCAGTTCACGACAGCTAAAAAACATTCAGTACTTC. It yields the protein CASSSRQLKNIQYF.

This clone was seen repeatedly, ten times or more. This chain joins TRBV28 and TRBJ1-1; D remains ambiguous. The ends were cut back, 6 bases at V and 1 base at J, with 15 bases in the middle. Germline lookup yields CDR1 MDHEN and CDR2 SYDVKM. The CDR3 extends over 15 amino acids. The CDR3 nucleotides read TGTGCCAGCAGCCCCCCCGGAGGTGGGAACACTGAAGCTTTCTTT. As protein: CASSPPGGGNTEAFF.

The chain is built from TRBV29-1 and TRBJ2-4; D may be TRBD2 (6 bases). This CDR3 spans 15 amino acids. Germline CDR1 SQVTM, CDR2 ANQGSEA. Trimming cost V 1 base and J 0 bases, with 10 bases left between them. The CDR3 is CSVEASDAAKNIQYF. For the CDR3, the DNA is TGCAGCGTTGAAGCTAGCGATGCAGCCAAAAACATTCAGTACTTC.